The 7 T cell receptor beta chains below were found in one sample sequenced in a study of cytomegalovirus exposure and HLA in healthy donors. PCR primers comprised 60 Vbeta and 13 Jbeta primers. The repertoire was sequenced with immunoSEQ multiplex PCR; TCRdb's copy has only in-frame clones and lacks some. The sample has about 130,000 clones, 74% seen once. The source material was PBMCs. The receptors were gathered from a man aged 35 to 55 in good health and CMV-seropositive.

V and J are TRBV6-5 and TRBJ2-2; D unresolved. The CDR3 runs to 14 residues. CDR1 and CDR2 (germline): MNHEY, SVGAGI. V was shortened by 6 bases and J by 6 bases, with 14 bases between the two germline ends. The DNA for the CDR3 is TGTGCCAGCAGGCCGGGTCAACGGGCCGGGGAGCTGTTTTTT. As protein: CASRPGQRAGELFF.

The chain recombines TRBV7-4 with TRBJ1-5; 9 positions agree with TRBD1. V lost 1 base, J lost 4 bases, and 5 bases stayed unmatched. The germline V gene has CDR1 SGHVT and CDR2 SQSDAQ. The CDR3 sequence is 16 residues long. This chain's CDR3 is CASSLERDRENQPQHF. CDR3 DNA sequence: TGTGCCAGCAGCTTAGAACGGGACAGGGAGAATCAGCCCCAGCATTTT.

The chain combines TRBV4-2 with TRBJ2-7, with 10 bases fitting TRBD2. Trimming cost V 1 base and J 3 bases; bases outside gene matches: 3. The V gene's germline CDR1 is LGHNA and CDR2 YNFKEQ. The CDR3 has 15 residues. The CDR3 DNA sequence: TGTGCCAGCAGCCAAGCCGGACTAGCGGTCTACGAGCAGTACTTC. As protein: CASSQAGLAVYEQYF.

The V and J genes are TRBV6-5 and TRBJ2-1; 9 bases map to TRBD1. Per germline, CDR1 MNHEY and CDR2 SVGAGI. The CDR3 totals 15 residues. J was trimmed by 2 bases and V by 7 bases; bases with no gene match: 6. The CDR3 loop is CASKSRTGAYNEQFF. CDR3 coding DNA: TGTGCCAGCAAAAGTAGGACAGGGGCCTACAATGAGCAGTTCTTC.

The chain has TRBV28 and TRBJ2-5; D perhaps matches TRBD1 (6 bases). CDR3 length: 13 amino acids. In germline, CDR1 is MDHEN, CDR2 SYDVKM. The ends were cut back, 11 bases at V and 4 bases at J, with 17 bases in the middle. DNA for the CDR3: TGTGCCGTAAGGCGCAGGGGCTTAGAGACCCAGTACTTC. Its protein is CAVRRRGLETQYF.

In the case of this clone: This may arise from a read error, as a much more abundant clone is one base away. V usage is TRBV28 and J usage is TRBJ1-1, with D hard to call. The CDR3 is made up of 13 amino acids. Deletions cut 2 bases from V and 2 bases from J, with 6 bases between. Germline V lookup: CDR1 MDHEN, CDR2 SYDVKM. The DNA of the CDR3 is TGTGCCAGCAGTTTAAACAGAAACACTGAAGCTTTCTTT. Residues: CASSLNRNTEAFF.

J is TRBJ1-2 and V is TRBV6-5; D uncertain. The CDR3 consists of 13 residues. V shed 2 bases and J shed 2 bases, with 6 bases lying between them. Germline CDR1 and CDR2: MNHEY and SVGAGI. The CDR3 DNA reads TGTGCCAGCAGTTACCGTGTCAACTATGGCTACACCTTC. This translates into CASSYRVNYGYTF.